A single sample gave rise to the 25 T cell receptor beta chains below, sequenced in a study of post-analysis software for immune sequencing data (dated by TCRdb to about 2015). The research as a whole found: A handful of TRBV segments, including TRBV5-6, TRBV5-1 and TRBV20-1, were significantly more frequent in patients than controls.

Antigens of these TCRs are unknown. Library generation was performed with PCR. Reads for this sample came from an Illumina HiSeq 2500. Unique molecular identifiers were incorporated into TCR beta cDNA libraries to reduce PCR and sequencing biases. The raw public reads went through TCRdb reprocessing: fastp at Q25, MiXCR clone calling, in-frame beta chains kept. CDR3 protein sequences are deduplicated, and each keeps its most common genes and DNA. The sample profile shows 450,000 to 700,000 distinct CDR3 sequences; 44% of them were found once. The ten largest clones take up 1.5% to 2% of the sample. Specimen: blood. The source of these receptors is a girl under 18 with multiple sclerosis.

This clonotype was seen more than once but under ten times. The chain joins TRBV12-3 or TRBV12-4 to TRBJ2-5; TRBD1 matches 8 bases. V shed 5 bases, J shed 0 bases, and the junction held 5 bases outside the gene matches. The CDR3 is 15 residues long. CDR3 DNA: TGTGCCAGCAGTCCGGACAGGGCGTACCAAGAGACCCAGTACTTC. Translated: CASSPDRAYQETQYF.

In its sample, this clonotype was seen once. The chain employs TRBV12-5 and TRBJ2-1; D may be TRBD1 (6 bases). The germline V gene has CDR1 LGHNT and CDR2 FRNRAP. There are 15 residues in the CDR3. Between the trimmed V and J ends, which lost 7 bases and 5 bases, there was a span of 18 bases. CDR3 residues: CASASPTGTHNEQFF. CDR3 DNA sequence: TGTGCTAGTGCTTCCCCTACAGGGACCCACAATGAGCAGTTCTTC.

The CDR3 here is CASSQVLGSTDTQYF. The CDR3 region has the DNA TGTGCCAGCAGCCAAGTCCTGGGCAGCACAGATACGCAGTATTTT. The chain carries TRBV4-2 and TRBJ2-3; no definite D call. V was clipped by 1 base and J by 0 bases, with 8 bases between them. CDR1 and CDR2 (germline): LGHNA, YNFKEQ. The CDR3 covers 15 residues.

Many counts were recorded for this clonotype. V is TRBV6-1 and J is TRBJ1-5, with D possibly being TRBD1 (6 bases). Trimming shortened V by 6 bases and J by 3 bases, and 9 bases separated the two germline ends. From germline, CDR1 is MNHNS and CDR2 SASEGT. The CDR3 is 13 residues long. CDR3 protein: CASRQGSNQPQHF. In nucleotides, the CDR3 is TGTGCCAGCAGACAGGGTTCCAATCAGCCCCAGCATTTT.

This chain connects TRBV7-3 to TRBJ2-3, with 9 nucleotides matching TRBD1. The germline V gene encodes CDR1 SGHTA and CDR2 FQGTGA. Trimming at V came to 1 base and at J to 7 bases, leaving 12 bases not matched to a gene. The length of the CDR3 is 17 residues. This CDR3 is CASSLRLAGTGSNTQYF. In DNA, the CDR3 is TGTGCCAGCAGCTTAAGACTGGCCGGGACAGGGAGCAATACGCAGTATTTT.

The chain uses TRBV12-3 or TRBV12-4 and TRBJ1-1, with 8 bases lining up with TRBD1. Trimming took 7 bases from V and 7 from J; bases not matched to a gene: 8. The CDR3 contains 13 residues. Here the CDR3 DNA reads TGTGCCAGCACCCCGGGACAGGTCAGTGAAGCTTTCTTT. As protein: CASTPGQVSEAFF.

With regard to this clonotype: A much larger clone differs from this one at a single base, so this may be a read error. The chain couples TRBV12-3 or TRBV12-4 to TRBJ2-1, with D perhaps TRBD1 (6 bases). The better agreement between TRBJ2-7 and the DNA end casts doubt on the J call. This CDR3 has 12 residues. The CDR3 here is CASRTGYNEQYF. The CDR3 bases are TGTGCCAGCAGGACAGGTTACAATGAGCAGTACTTC.

This clonotype was picked up a small number of times. The chain carries TRBV12-3 or TRBV12-4 and TRBJ2-7; D perhaps matches TRBD2 (6 bases). V lost 4 bases to trimming and J lost 5 bases, with 18 bases between them. The CDR3 length is 15 residues. Written as DNA, the CDR3 is TGTGCCAGCAGTTCCGACTCCGGGGGAGTCCACGAGCAGTACTTC. Its translation is CASSSDSGGVHEQYF.

This sequence joins TRBV24-1 and TRBJ2-1; possible D gene TRBD1, 6 bases. The CDR3 consists of 16 residues. CDR1 KGHDR and CDR2 SFDVKD come from the germline V gene. Trimming removed 0 bases from V and 0 bases from J, with 8 bases in between. CDR3 loop: CATSDLRGNSYNEQFF. The CDR3 DNA follows: TGTGCCACCAGTGATTTGAGGGGGAACTCCTACAATGAGCAGTTCTTC.

This clonotype was observed a handful of times. V usage is TRBV5-1 and J usage is TRBJ2-1; 8 bases are a match to TRBD1. The V gene end was trimmed by 3 bases and the J gene end by 8 bases; junction bases not matched to a gene: 10. This CDR3 comprises 15 residues. The germline gives CDR1 SGHRS, CDR2 YFSETQ. Here the CDR3 DNA reads TGCGCCAGCAGCTCCACGGACAGGGCGAAGGATGAGCAGTTCTTC. It encodes CASSSTDRAKDEQFF.

This clonotype has a count of ten or more. One junction end does not reproduce the germline sequence, and a read error may be involved. The V and J genes are TRBV5-1 and TRBJ1-2, with no clear D. The length of the CDR3 is 14 residues. Germline-derived CDR1 and CDR2 are SGHRS and YFSETQ. CDR3 in DNA: TGTGCCAGCAGCTTAGCCGGGGTAGACTATGGCTACACCTTC. Protein sequence: CASSLAGVDYGYTF.

Only a few counts were recorded for this clonotype. J is TRBJ2-1 and V is TRBV5-1; unclear D gene. The length of the CDR3 is 12 residues. The germline gives CDR1 SGHRS, CDR2 YFSETQ. V was pared by 0 bases and J by 8 bases, with 6 bases between. The CDR3 region is CASSLAVDEQFF. The CDR3 nucleotides are TGCGCCAGCAGCTTGGCCGTCGATGAGCAGTTCTTC.

This chain uses TRBV5-1 with TRBJ2-1, with 10 bases matching TRBD1. Germline CDR1 reads SGHRS; CDR2 reads YFSETQ. The CDR3 sequence is 17 residues long. J was trimmed by 2 bases and V by 3 bases; bases with no gene match: 8. The CDR3 nucleotides are TGCGCCAGCAGCTCGCTCGGGACAGGGGAAACCTACAATGAGCAGTTCTTC. This translates into CASSSLGTGETYNEQFF. Together with reference TRBV5-1 and TRBJ2-1, the CDR3 gives the full variable domain: KAGVTQTPRYLIKTRGQQVTLSCSPISGHRSVSWYQQTPGQGLQFLFEYFSETQRNKGNFPGRFSGRQFSNSRSEMNVSTLELGDSALYLCASSSLGTGETYNEQFFGPGTRLTVL.

In DNA form, the CDR3 reads TGTGCCGGCCAAGAAGGCCAGGGTTCCTACGAGCAGTACTTC. Residues: CAGQEGQGSYEQYF. This chain links TRBV11-2 with TRBJ2-7; TRBD1 is a possible D gene (5 bases). This CDR3 comprises 14 residues. V lost 11 bases to trimming and J lost 1 base, with 18 bases between them. Germline V gives CDR1 SGHAT, CDR2 FQNNGV. The full variable domain, its missing parts supplied by reference TRBV11-2 and TRBJ2-7, is EAGVAQSPRYKIIEKRQSVAFWCNPISGHATLYWYQQILGQGPKLLIQFQNNGVVDDSQLPKDRFSAERLKGVDSTLKIQPAKLEDSAVYLCAGQEGQGSYEQYFGPGTRLTVT.

In nucleotides, the CDR3 is TGTGCCATCAGTGAGTGGGGGAAGGATACGCAGTATTTT. Protein: CAISEWGKDTQYF. V is TRBV10-3 and J is TRBJ2-3; the D gene could be TRBD1 or TRBD2 (5 bases each). V lost 1 base to trimming and J lost 6 bases, with 8 bases between them. The CDR3 has 13 amino acids. Germline V CDR1 and CDR2: ENHRY, SYGVKD.

This clonotype occurred once. The J gene is TRBJ2-4, the V gene TRBV5-6, with D tentatively TRBD1 or TRBD2 (5 bases each). CDR3 size: 13 residues. V lost 3 bases, J lost 5 bases, and 9 bases lay in between. Germline assignment: CDR1 SGHDT and CDR2 YYEEEE. Here the CDR3 DNA reads TGTGCCAGCAGCTGGGGGACGGAAAACATTCAGTACTTC. Encoded protein: CASSWGTENIQYF.

Note on this clonotype: One junction end disagrees with the germline gene, perhaps due to a read error. This chain joins TRBV4-1 and TRBJ1-2; D may be TRBD1 (5 bases). Germline-derived CDR1 and CDR2 are MGHRA and YSYEKL. This CDR3 is 14 amino acids long. Written as DNA, the CDR3 is TGCGCCAGCAGCCAAGATAGACAGTACTATGGCTGCACCTTC. Its translation is CASSQDRQYYGCTF.

This sequence joins TRBV20-1 and TRBJ2-7; 7 bases line up with TRBD2. Trimming took 4 bases from V and 1 from J; bases not matched to a gene: 10. The CDR3 totals 15 residues. Looked up from germline, CDR1 is DFQATT and CDR2 is SNEGSKA (reference sequence). This CDR3 is CSAIPSSGHSYEQYF. The CDR3 DNA sequence: TGCAGTGCTATCCCCTCTAGCGGACATTCCTACGAGCAGTACTTC.

The genes are TRBV20-1 and TRBJ1-4, with D perhaps matching TRBD1 (5 bases). V dropped 4 bases and J dropped 0 bases, with 21 bases sitting between them. Germline values: CDR1 DFQATT, CDR2 SNEGSKA (reference sequence). The CDR3 covers 18 residues. Here the CDR3 reads CSANVFRADTTTNEKLFF. The CDR3 bases are TGCAGTGCTAATGTTTTCAGGGCAGATACTACAACTAATGAAAAACTGTTTTTT.

V gene TRBV5-1 combines with J gene TRBJ2-7; tentative D call: TRBD1 (6 bases). The assigned J gene may be wrong: the sequence end matches TRBJ2-5 better. The CDR3 loop spans 12 amino acids. In germline, CDR1 is SGHRS, CDR2 YFSETQ. CDR3 in amino acids: CASSWTEETQYF. CDR3 bases: TGCGCCAGCAGCTGGACAGAAGAGACCCAGTACTTC.

The chain carries TRBV5-1 and TRBJ2-1, with D unclear. V was clipped by 1 base and J by 11 bases, with 10 bases between them. The CDR3 totals 12 residues. Germline values: CDR1 SGHRS, CDR2 YFSETQ. The CDR3 DNA is TGCGCCAGCAGCTTGACCCAAAATCAGCAGTTCTTC. Translated, it gives CASSLTQNQQFF.

This clonotype has just a few counts. The J gene is TRBJ2-1, the V gene TRBV20-1; D might be TRBD1 (7 bases). The CDR3 length is 14 residues. The V gene's germline CDR1 is DFQATT and CDR2 SNEGSKA (reference sequence). CDR3 bases: TGCAGCGCCAGGGGGGACTGGGGCTACAATGAGCAGTTCTTC. Its translation is CSARGDWGYNEQFF.

This clonotype turned up a few times. DNA for the CDR3: TGTGCCAGCAGCTTGCCTCGGACTAGCGGGAGATCAGATGAGCAGTTCTTC. Translating gives CASSLPRTSGRSDEQFF. The rearrangement uses TRBV5-5 and TRBJ2-1; 13 bases map to TRBD2. CDR1 and CDR2 (germline): SGHKS, YYEKEE (reference sequence). V was clipped by 1 base and J by 8 bases; unmatched bases: 9. The CDR3 length is 17 residues.

The chain combines TRBV5-1 with TRBJ2-5; D is possibly TRBD1 or TRBD2 (5 bases each). The CDR3 sequence is 13 residues long. Germline values: CDR1 SGHRS, CDR2 YFSETQ. The V end lost 0 bases, the J end lost 11 bases, and 14 bases lay between the germline ends. The CDR3 sequence is CASSLGPLGEQYF. The CDR3 nucleotides are TGCGCCAGCAGCTTGGGACCGCTGGGGGAGCAGTACTTC.

The rearrangement links TRBV11-3 to TRBJ2-5; 8 positions agree with TRBD1. Trimming cost V 5 bases and J 4 bases; bases outside gene matches: 9. The CDR3 covers 15 residues. CDR1 and CDR2 from the germline V gene are SGHNT and YENEEA. The CDR3 loop reads CASSARTGKGETQYF. The CDR3 nucleotides are TGTGCCAGCAGCGCCCGGACAGGGAAGGGAGAGACCCAGTACTTC.